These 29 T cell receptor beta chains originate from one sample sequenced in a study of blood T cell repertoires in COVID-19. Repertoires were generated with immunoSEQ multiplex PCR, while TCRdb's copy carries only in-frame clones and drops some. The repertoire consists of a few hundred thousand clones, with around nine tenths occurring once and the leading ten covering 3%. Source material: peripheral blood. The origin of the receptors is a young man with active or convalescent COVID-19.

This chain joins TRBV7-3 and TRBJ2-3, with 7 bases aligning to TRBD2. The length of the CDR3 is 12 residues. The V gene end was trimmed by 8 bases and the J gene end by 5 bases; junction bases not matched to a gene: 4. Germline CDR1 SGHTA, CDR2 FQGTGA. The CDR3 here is CASGGEIDTQYF. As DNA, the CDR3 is TGTGCCAGCGGGGGGGAAATAGATACGCAGTATTTT. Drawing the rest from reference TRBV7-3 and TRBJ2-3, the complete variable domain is GAGVSQTPSNKVTEKGKYVELRCDPISGHTALYWYRQSLGQGPEFLIYFQGTGAADDSGLPNDRFFAVRPEGSVSTLKIQRTERGDSAVYLCASGGEIDTQYFGPGTRLTVL.

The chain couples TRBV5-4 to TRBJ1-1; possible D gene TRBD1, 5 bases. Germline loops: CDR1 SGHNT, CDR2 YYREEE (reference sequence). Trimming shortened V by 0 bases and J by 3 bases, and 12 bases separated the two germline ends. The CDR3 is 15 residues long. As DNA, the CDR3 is TGTGCCAGCAGCTTGGTTAAGGGGAGGGACACTGAAGCTTTCTTT. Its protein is CASSLVKGRDTEAFF.

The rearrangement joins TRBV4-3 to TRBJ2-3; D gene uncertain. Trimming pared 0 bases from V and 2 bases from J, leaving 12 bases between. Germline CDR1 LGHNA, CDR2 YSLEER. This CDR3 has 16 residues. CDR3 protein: CASSQEPRVNTDTQYF. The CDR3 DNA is TGCGCCAGCAGCCAAGAGCCCCGCGTTAACACAGATACGCAGTATTTT.

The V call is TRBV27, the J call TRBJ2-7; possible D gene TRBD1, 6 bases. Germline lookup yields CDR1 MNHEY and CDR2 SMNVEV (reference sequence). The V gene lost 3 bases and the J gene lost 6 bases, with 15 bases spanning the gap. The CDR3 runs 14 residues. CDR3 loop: CASSLKGSGAEQYF. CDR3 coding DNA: TGTGCCAGCAGTTTGAAAGGCTCAGGGGCCGAGCAGTACTTC.

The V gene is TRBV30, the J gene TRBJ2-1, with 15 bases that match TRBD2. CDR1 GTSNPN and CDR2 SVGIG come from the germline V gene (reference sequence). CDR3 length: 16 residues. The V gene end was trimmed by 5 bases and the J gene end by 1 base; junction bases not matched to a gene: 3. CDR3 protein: CAWGTSGGSSYNEQFF. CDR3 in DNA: TGTGCCTGGGGGACTAGCGGGGGGTCGTCCTACAATGAGCAGTTCTTC.

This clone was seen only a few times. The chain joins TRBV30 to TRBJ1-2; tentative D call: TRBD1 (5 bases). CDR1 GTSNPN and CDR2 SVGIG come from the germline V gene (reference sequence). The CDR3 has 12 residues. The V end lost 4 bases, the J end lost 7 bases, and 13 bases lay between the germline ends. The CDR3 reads CAWTYQGGGYTF. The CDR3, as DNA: TGTGCCTGGACATACCAGGGAGGTGGCTACACCTTC. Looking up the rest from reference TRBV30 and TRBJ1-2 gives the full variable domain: SQTIHQWPATLVQPVGSPLSLECTVEGTSNPNLYWYRQAAGRGLQLLFYSVGIGQISSEVPQNLSASRPQDRQFILSSKKLLLSDSGFYLCAWTYQGGGYTFGSGTRLTVV.

CDR3: CASSLTSGRDNEQFF. DNA for the CDR3: TGTGCCAGCAGCCTGACTAGCGGGAGGGACAATGAGCAGTTCTTC. The J gene is TRBJ2-1, the V gene TRBV5-4, with 14 bases lining up with TRBD2. Germline CDR1 is SGHNT and CDR2 is YYREEE (reference sequence). This CDR3 is built from 15 residues. V gave up 4 bases and J gave up 5 bases; unmatched junction bases: 2.

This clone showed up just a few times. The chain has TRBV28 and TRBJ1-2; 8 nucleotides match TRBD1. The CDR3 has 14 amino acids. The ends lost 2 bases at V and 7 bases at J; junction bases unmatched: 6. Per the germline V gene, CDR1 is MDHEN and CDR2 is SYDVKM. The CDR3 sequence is CASSLIQGAGGYTF. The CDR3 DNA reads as TGTGCCAGCAGTTTAATCCAGGGGGCCGGTGGCTACACCTTC.

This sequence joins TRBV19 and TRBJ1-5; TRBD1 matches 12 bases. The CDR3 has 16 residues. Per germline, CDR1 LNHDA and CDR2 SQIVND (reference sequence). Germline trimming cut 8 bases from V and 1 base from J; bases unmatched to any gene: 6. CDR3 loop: CASHPGQGASNQPQHF. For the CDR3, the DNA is TGTGCCAGTCATCCGGGACAGGGGGCGAGCAATCAGCCCCAGCATTTT.

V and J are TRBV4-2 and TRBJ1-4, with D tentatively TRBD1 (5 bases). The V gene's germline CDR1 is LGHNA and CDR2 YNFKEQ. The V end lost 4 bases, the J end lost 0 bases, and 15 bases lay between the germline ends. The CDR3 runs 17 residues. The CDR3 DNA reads TGTGCCAGCAGCCTAGAAGGAGAGACAGCAACTAATGAAAAACTGTTTTTT. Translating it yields CASSLEGETATNEKLFF.

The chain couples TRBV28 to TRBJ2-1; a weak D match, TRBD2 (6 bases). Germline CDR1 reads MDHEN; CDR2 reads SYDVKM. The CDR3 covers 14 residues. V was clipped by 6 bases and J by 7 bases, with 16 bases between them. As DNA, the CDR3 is TGTGCCAGCAGACCCCTGGGGGGACTTAATGAGCAGTTCTTC. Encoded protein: CASRPLGGLNEQFF.

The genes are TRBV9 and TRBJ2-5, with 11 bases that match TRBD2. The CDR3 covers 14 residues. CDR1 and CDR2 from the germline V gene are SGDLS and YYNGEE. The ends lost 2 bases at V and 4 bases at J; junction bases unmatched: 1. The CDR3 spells CASSVGLAGETQYF. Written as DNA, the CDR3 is TGTGCCAGCAGCGTCGGACTAGCGGGAGAGACCCAGTACTTC.

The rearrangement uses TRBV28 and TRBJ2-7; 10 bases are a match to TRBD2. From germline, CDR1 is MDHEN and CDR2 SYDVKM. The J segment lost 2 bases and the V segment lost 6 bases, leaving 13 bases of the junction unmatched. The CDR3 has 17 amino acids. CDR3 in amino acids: CASSPGPRSGRAYEQYF. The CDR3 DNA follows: TGTGCCAGCAGCCCAGGTCCTCGGAGCGGGAGGGCCTACGAGCAGTACTTC.

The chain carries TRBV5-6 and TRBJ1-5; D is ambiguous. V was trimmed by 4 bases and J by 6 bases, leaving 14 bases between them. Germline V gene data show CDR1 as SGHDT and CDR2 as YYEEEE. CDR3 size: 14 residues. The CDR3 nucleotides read TGTGCCAGCAGCCTTAACAGTGGAGGTCAGCCCCAGCATTTT. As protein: CASSLNSGGQPQHF. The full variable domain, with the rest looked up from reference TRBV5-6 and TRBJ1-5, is DAGVTQSPTHLIKTRGQQVTLRCSPKSGHDTVSWYQQALGQGPQFIFQYYEEEERQRGNFPDRFSGHQFPNYSSELNVNALLLGDSALYLCASSLNSGGQPQHFGDGTRLSIL.

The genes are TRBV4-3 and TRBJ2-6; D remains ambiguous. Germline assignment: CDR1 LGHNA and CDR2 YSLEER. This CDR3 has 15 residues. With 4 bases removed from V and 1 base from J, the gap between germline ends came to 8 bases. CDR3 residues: CASSLQSSGANVLTF. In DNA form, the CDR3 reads TGCGCCAGCAGCCTACAGAGTTCTGGGGCCAACGTCCTGACTTTC.

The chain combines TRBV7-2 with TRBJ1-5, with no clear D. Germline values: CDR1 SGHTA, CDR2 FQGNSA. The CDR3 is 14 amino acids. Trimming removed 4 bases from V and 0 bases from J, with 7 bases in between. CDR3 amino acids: CASSSDNSNQPQHF. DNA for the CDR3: TGTGCCAGCAGCTCCGACAATAGCAATCAGCCCCAGCATTTT. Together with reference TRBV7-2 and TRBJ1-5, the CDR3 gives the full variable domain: GAGVSQSPSNKVTEKGKDVELRCDPISGHTALYWYRQSLGQGLEFLIYFQGNSAPDKSGLPSDRFSAERTGGSVSTLTIQRTQQEDSAVYLCASSSDNSNQPQHFGDGTRLSIL.

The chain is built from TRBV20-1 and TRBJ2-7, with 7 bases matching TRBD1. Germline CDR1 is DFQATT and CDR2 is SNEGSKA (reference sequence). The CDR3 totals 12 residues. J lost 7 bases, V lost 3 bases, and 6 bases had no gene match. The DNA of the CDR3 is TGCAGTGCTAGTGAGGGGGCTGGGGAGCAGTACTTC. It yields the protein CSASEGAGEQYF.

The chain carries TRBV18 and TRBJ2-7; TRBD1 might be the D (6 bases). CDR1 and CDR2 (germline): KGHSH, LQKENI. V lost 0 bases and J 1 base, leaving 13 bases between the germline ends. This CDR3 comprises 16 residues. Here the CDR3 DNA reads TGTGCCAGCTCACCACCGAGGCCAAGGGGGTCCTACGAGCAGTACTTC. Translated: CASSPPRPRGSYEQYF.

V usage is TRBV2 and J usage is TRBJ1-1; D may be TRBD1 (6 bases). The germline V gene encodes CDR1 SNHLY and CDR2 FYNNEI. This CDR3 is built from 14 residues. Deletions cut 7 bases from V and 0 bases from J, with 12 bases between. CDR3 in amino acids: CASNRAGMNTEAFF. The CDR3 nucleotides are TGTGCCAGCAACAGGGCTGGCATGAACACTGAAGCTTTCTTT.

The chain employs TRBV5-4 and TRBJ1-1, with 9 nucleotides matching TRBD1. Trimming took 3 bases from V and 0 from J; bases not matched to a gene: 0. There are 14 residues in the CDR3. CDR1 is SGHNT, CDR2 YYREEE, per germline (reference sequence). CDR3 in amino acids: CASSWTGVNTEAFF. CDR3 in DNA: TGTGCCAGCAGCTGGACAGGGGTGAACACTGAAGCTTTCTTT.

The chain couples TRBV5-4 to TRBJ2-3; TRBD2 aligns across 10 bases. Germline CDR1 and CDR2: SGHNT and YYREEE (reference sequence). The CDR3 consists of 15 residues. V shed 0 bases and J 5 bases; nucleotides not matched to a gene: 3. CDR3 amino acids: CASSLASSGRDTQYF. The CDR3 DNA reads TGTGCCAGCAGCTTGGCCTCTAGCGGGAGAGATACGCAGTATTTT. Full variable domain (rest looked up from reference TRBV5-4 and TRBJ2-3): ETGVTQSPTHLIKTRGQQVTLRCSSQSGHNTVSWYQQALGQGPQFIFQYYREEENGRGNFPPRFSGLQFPNYSSELNVNALELDDSALYLCASSLASSGRDTQYFGPGTRLTVL.

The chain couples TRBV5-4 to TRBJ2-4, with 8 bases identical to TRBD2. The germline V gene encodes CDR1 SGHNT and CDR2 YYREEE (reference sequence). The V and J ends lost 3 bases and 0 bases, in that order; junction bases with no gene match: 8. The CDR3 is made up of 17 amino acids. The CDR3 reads CASSSAGGDRAKNIQYF. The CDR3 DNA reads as TGTGCCAGCAGCTCGGCGGGGGGAGACCGAGCCAAAAACATTCAGTACTTC.

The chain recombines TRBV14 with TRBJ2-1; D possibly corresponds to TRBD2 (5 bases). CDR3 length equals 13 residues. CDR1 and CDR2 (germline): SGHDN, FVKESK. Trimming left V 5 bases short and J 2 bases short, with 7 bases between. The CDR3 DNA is TGTGCCAGCAGCGACGGGGCCTACAATGAGCAGTTCTTC. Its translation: CASSDGAYNEQFF.

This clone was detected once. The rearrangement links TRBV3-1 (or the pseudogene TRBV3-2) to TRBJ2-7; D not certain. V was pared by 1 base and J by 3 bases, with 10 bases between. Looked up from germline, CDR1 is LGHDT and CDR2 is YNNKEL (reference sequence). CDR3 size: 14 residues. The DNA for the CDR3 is TGTGCCAGCAGCCAAGGAACACTAAGCTACGAGCAGTACTTC. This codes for CASSQGTLSYEQYF.

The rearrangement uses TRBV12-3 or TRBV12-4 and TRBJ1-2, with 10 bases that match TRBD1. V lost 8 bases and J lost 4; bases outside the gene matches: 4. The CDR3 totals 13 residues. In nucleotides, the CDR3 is TGTGCCAGCGGGGACAGGGGAGCCTATGGCTACACCTTC. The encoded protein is CASGDRGAYGYTF.

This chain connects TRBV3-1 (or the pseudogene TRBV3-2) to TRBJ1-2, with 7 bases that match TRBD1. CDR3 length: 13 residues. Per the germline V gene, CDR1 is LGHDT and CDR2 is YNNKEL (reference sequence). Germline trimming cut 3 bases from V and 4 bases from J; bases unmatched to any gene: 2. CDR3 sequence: CASSQAGGYGYTF. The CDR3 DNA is TGTGCCAGCAGCCAGGCAGGGGGCTATGGCTACACCTTC.

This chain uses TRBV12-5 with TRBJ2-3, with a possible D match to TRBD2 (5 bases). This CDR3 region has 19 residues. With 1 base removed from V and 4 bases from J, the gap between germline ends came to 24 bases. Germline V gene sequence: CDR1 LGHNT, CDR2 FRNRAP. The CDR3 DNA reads TGTGCTAGTGGTTTGGGTCGCAAAGCATCCCTTCTGGAGGCAGATACGCAGTATTTT. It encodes CASGLGRKASLLEADTQYF.

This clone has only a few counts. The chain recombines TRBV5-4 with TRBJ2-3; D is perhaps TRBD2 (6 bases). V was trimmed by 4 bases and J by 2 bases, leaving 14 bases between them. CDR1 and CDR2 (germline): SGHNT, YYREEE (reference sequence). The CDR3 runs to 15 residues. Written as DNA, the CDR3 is TGTGCCAGCAGCGGCGGGGCCGTTTTCACAGATACGCAGTATTTT. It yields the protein CASSGGAVFTDTQYF.

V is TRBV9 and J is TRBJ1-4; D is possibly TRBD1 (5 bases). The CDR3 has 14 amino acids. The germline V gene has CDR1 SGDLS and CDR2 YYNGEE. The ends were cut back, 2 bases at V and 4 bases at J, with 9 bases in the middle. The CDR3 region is CASSVDRGNEKLFF. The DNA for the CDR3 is TGTGCCAGCAGCGTCGATAGGGGTAATGAAAAACTGTTTTTT.